There are many counts of the clone carrying this T cell receptor (beta chain). Its antigen remains unknown. If patients had other autoimmune diseases, uncontrolled infections, pregnancy or lactation, they were excluded. This sample stems from a study of Graves' ophthalmopathy and Graves' hyperthyroidism. Notes on the study in general: Most thyroid clonotypes expanded beyond 0.001 frequency were also found in blood.

The authors amplified TCR beta CDR3 regions from RNA transcripts. Scientists carried out first-round RT-PCR using HTBI primers and then a second-round multiplex PCR. TCRdb redid the calling of the multiplex PCR reads with MiXCR, one entry per CDR3 protein. The data show almost 400,000 distinct CDR3 sequences, approximately 20% seen once. V was pared by 4 bases and J by 4 bases, with 17 bases between. CDR3 length equals 15 residues. From germline, CDR1 is MNHNS and CDR2 SASEGT. This rearrangement joins TRBV6-1 to TRBJ2-7; TRBD1 is a possible D gene (5 bases). This clonotype was sampled from a woman under 30 with Graves' ophthalmopathy. What was sequenced was peripheral blood. The CDR3 DNA follows: TGTGCCAGCAGTGGCCAGGGTAATGGACGATACGAGCAGTACTTC. It specifies CASSGQGNGRYEQYF.